These 8 T cell receptor beta chains were sequenced from one sample in a study of T-cell reconstitution after alpha-beta-depleted transplantation in children. During its preparation, the TCRbeta library received unique molecular identifiers. TCRdb fed the PCR reads into MiXCR, producing one record per CDR3 protein. The sample shows about 640,000 distinct CDR3 sequences, around a sixth of them seen only once. The sample here was PBMCs from the stem cell graft donor, taken from the stem cell graft. The receptors were sampled from a human donor who donated a stem cell graft to a child with acute myeloid leukemia.

DNA of the CDR3: TGTGCCAGCAGTTTCCCCCAATTCCGGGCCCTCCCTGGGGCCAACGTCCTGACTTTC. This translates into CASSFPQFRALPGANVLTF. J is TRBJ2-6 and V is TRBV12-3 or TRBV12-4; D is undetermined. The CDR3 length is 19 residues. Between the trimmed V and J ends, which lost 3 bases and 2 bases, there was a span of 20 bases.

Ten or more counts support this clonotype. V usage is TRBV12-3 or TRBV12-4 and J usage is TRBJ2-1; either TRBD1 or TRBD2 may fit D (6 bases each). This CDR3 is 13 amino acids long. The V end was cut by 5 bases, the J end by 5 bases, with 10 bases between. CDR3 residues: CASSTGANNEQFF. The DNA of the CDR3 is TGTGCCAGCAGTACGGGGGCTAACAATGAGCAGTTCTTC.

The chain links TRBV20-1 to TRBJ2-1; 15 bases are shared with TRBD2. The CDR3 loop spans 16 amino acids. The germline V gene has CDR1 DFQATT and CDR2 SNEGSKA (reference sequence). The CDR3 here is CSTLGGLAGGQNEQFF. CDR3 sequence (DNA): TGCAGCACTCTCGGGGGACTAGCGGGGGGTCAGAATGAGCAGTTCTTC.

The table lists this clonotype with many counts. The chain links TRBV20-1 to TRBJ1-1, with TRBD1 identical over 8 bases. The V and J ends lost 0 bases and 0 bases, in that order; junction bases with no gene match: 6. Germline V gene data show CDR1 as DFQATT and CDR2 as SNEGSKA (reference sequence). CDR3 length equals 16 residues. The CDR3 protein is CSARDITGGMNTEAFF. CDR3 DNA sequence: TGCAGTGCTAGAGATATAACAGGGGGGATGAACACTGAAGCTTTCTTT.

This clonotype was found many times. The rearrangement joins TRBV20-1 to TRBJ2-3, with D unclear. V was clipped by 5 bases and J by 3 bases, with 18 bases between them. The CDR3 is made up of 15 amino acids. CDR1 and CDR2 (germline): DFQATT, SNEGSKA (reference sequence). Here the CDR3 reads CSAETVDLETDTQYF. Here the CDR3 DNA reads TGCAGTGCTGAGACCGTTGACCTAGAGACAGATACGCAGTATTTT.

The sample holds a few counts of this clonotype. CDR3 sequence reads: CASSSQGRVANSPLHF. The CDR3 DNA sequence: TGTGCCAGCAGCTCACAGGGGAGGGTGGCTAATTCACCCCTCCACTTT. The genes are TRBV7-2 and TRBJ1-6, with TRBD1 matching over 7 bases. This CDR3 comprises 16 residues. The germline V gene encodes CDR1 SGHTA and CDR2 FQGNSA. With 4 bases clipped from V and 6 bases from J, the junction kept 9 bases outside the gene matches.

This clonotype showed up many times. This chain connects TRBV20-1 to TRBJ2-6, with D unresolved. Looked up from germline, CDR1 is DFQATT and CDR2 is SNEGSKA (reference sequence). The CDR3 is 16 amino acids. Deletions cut 0 bases from V and 0 bases from J, with 9 bases between. The CDR3 DNA is TGCAGTGCTAGAGATATCAGGTTCTCTGGGGCCAACGTCCTGACTTTC. Translating it yields CSARDIRFSGANVLTF.

The V and J genes are TRBV27 and TRBJ1-5; D call uncertain. From germline, CDR1 is MNHEY and CDR2 SMNVEV (reference sequence). This CDR3 spans 14 amino acids. V gave up 2 bases and J gave up 0 bases, with 5 bases separating them. The CDR3 coding sequence is TGTGCCAGCAGTTTAAGTTATAGCAATCAGCCCCAGCATTTT. Amino acids: CASSLSYSNQPQHF.